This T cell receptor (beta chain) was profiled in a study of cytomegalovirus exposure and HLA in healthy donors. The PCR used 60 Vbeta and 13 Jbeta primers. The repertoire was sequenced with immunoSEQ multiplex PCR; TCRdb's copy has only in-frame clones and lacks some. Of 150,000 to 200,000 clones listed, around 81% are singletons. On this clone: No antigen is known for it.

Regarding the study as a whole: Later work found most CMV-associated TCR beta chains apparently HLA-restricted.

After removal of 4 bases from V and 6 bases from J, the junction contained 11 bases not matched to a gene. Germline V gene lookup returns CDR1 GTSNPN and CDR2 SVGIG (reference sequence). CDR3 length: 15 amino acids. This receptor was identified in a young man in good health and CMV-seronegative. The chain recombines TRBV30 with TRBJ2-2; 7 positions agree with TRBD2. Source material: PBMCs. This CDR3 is CAWIPQERGPGELFF. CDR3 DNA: TGTGCCTGGATCCCCCAGGAGCGGGGACCCGGGGAGCTGTTTTTT.